This TCR beta chain was recorded in a study of post-analysis software for immune sequencing data. Study-wide results and caveats: Same-batch samples co-clustered strongly by F measure. About five TRBV segments were more frequent in patients than controls; TRBV5-6, TRBV5-1 and TRBV20-1 belonged to this group.

V lost 3 bases, J lost 1 base, and 2 bases stayed unmatched. Germline V gene data show CDR1 as MDHEN and CDR2 as SYDVKM. This CDR3 is 15 amino acids long. The TCR beta cDNA libraries contained unique molecular identifiers. TCRdb re-called the PCR reads through MiXCR, storing one row per CDR3 protein. The profile shows roughly 540,000 distinct CDR3 sequences, roughly 34% of them singletons. The sample holds a few counts of this clonotype. As yet, its antigen is unknown. Sequencing was done on a sample of blood. V is TRBV28 and J is TRBJ2-5, with 10 bases identical to TRBD2. This clonotype was obtained from a girl under 18 with multiple sclerosis. CDR3 DNA sequence: TGTGCCAGCAGTTTTAGCGGGGGGTTCCAAGAGACCCAGTACTTC. It specifies CASSFSGGFQETQYF.